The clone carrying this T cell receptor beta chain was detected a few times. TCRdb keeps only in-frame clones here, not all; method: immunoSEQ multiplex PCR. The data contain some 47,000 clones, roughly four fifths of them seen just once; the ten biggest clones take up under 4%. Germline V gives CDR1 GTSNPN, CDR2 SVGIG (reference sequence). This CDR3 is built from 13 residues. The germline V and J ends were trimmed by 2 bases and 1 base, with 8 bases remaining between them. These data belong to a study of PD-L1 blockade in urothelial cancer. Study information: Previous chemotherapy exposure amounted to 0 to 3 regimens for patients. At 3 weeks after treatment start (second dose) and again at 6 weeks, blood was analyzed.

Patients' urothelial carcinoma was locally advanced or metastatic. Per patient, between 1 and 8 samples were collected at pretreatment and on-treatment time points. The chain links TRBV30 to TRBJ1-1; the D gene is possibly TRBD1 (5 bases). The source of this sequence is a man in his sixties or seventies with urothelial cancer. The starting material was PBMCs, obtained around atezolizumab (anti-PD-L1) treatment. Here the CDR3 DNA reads TGTGCCTGGAGTATGGGGGGGAACACTGAAGCTTTCTTT. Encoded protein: CAWSMGGNTEAFF.